Listed below are T cell receptor beta chains from one sample, sequenced in a study of blood T cell repertoires in COVID-19. Using immunoSEQ multiplex PCR, the repertoire was profiled, and TCRdb retains in-frame clones only, with some absent. This sample has tens of thousands of clones, with approximately 84% found just once. Sequenced: peripheral blood. These receptors all come from a human donor with active COVID-19. The donor label of this sample is uncertain. CDR3s include the opening cysteine and the closing phenylalanine or tryptophan. Fields, in order: D gene, V gene, clone size, J gene, CDR3 DNA, CDR3 protein. The D gene is left open where the match is weak. Expanded clones are given a class, and other clones once, few, many or no size at all.

D: TRBD1
V: TRBV6-5
size: NA
J: TRBJ2-7
DNA: TGTGCCAGCATGTCACTCGGACAGGCCTCCTACGAGCAGTACTTC
CDR3: CASMSLGQASYEQYF

D: TRBD1
V: TRBV18
size: NA
J: TRBJ1-5
DNA: TGTGCCAGCTCAACCGGGGGACAGACAGGGGGCGATCAGCCCCAGCATTTT
CDR3: CASSTGGQTGGDQPQHF

D: NA
V: TRBV13
size: NA
J: TRBJ2-7
DNA: TGTGCCAGCAGCCCGACCCGGGGTCCTTACTACGAGCAGTACTTC
CDR3: CASSPTRGPYYEQYF

D: NA
V: TRBV18
size: NA
J: TRBJ1-5
DNA: TGTGCCAGCTCACCAAGAGGCAGAGAAGCCCAGCATTTT
CDR3: CASSPRGREAQHF

D: NA
V: TRBV2
size: NA
J: TRBJ1-2
DNA: TGTGCCAGCAGTGAACAAGCTTGGGGGGAGAGCTACACCTTC
CDR3: CASSEQAWGESYTF

D: NA
V: TRBV6-4
size: NA
J: TRBJ1-2
DNA: TGTGCCAGCAGTGCCAACCAAGGGGTGCGAGAGGGCTACACCTTC
CDR3: CASSANQGVREGYTF

D: NA
V: TRBV7-2
size: NA
J: TRBJ2-7
DNA: TGTGCCAGCAGCTTAGGGCTAGGTAGTTGGGAGCAGTACTTC
CDR3: CASSLGLGSWEQYF

D: NA
V: TRBV7-8
size: NA
J: TRBJ2-7
DNA: TGTGCCAGCAGCTTGTTAACAGGGTCCGAGCAGTACTTC
CDR3: CASSLLTGSEQYF

D: TRBD2
V: TRBV4-2
size: NA
J: TRBJ2-3
DNA: TGTGCCAGCAGCCAAGAAGGTTGGGATAGCGGGGGGCCTGATACGCAGTATTTT
CDR3: CASSQEGWDSGGPDTQYF

D: NA
V: TRBV19
size: NA
J: TRBJ1-1
DNA: TGTGCCAGTAGTATACTAAAAGAAGCTTTCTTT
CDR3: CASSILKEAFF

D: NA
V: TRBV7-2
size: NA
J: TRBJ2-1
DNA: TGTGCCAGCAGCGTTTCTAGCCCCTACAATGAGCAGTTCTTC
CDR3: CASSVSSPYNEQFF

D: TRBD1
V: TRBV19
size: NA
J: TRBJ2-7
DNA: TGTGCCAGTAGTGAATCCGGGACAGGGGTCACTATCTACGAGCAGTACTTC
CDR3: CASSESGTGVTIYEQYF

D: TRBD2
V: TRBV6-5
size: once
J: TRBJ2-3
DNA: TGTGCCAGCAGTAGGCGGGAGTTGACAGATACGCAGTATTTT
CDR3: CASSRRELTDTQYF

D: TRBD2
V: TRBV15
size: NA
J: TRBJ2-7
DNA: TGTGCCACCAGCAGAGAGGGGGGGTCCTACGAGCAGTACTTC
CDR3: CATSREGGSYEQYF

D: TRBD1
V: TRBV6-5
size: few
J: TRBJ2-7
DNA: TGTGCCAGCAGTAGTTGGACAGGGGACTACTACGAGCAGTACTTC
CDR3: CASSSWTGDYYEQYF

D: TRBD1
V: TRBV7-6
size: NA
J: TRBJ2-7
DNA: TGTGCCAGCAGCTCTCCTTACAGGGGGCGCGACACCTACGAGCAGTACTTC
CDR3: CASSSPYRGRDTYEQYF

D: NA
V: TRBV3-1/TRBV3-2
size: once
J: TRBJ1-2
DNA: TGTGCCAGCAGCTCAGGGAACTATGGCTACACCTTC
CDR3: CASSSGNYGYTF

D: TRBD2
V: TRBV15
size: NA
J: TRBJ2-3
DNA: TGTGCCACCAGTCCTTTCTCGGGGAGGGCCACAGATACGCAGTATTTT
CDR3: CATSPFSGRATDTQYF

D: NA
V: TRBV6-5
size: NA
J: TRBJ1-3
DNA: TGTGCCAGCAGCCCCGGGGGGCTCGGAAACACCATATATTTT
CDR3: CASSPGGLGNTIYF

D: TRBD1
V: TRBV7-3
size: once
J: TRBJ2-1
DNA: TGTGCCAGCAGCTTAAGATCGCGGGACAGGGGCCATGAGCAGTTCTTC
CDR3: CASSLRSRDRGHEQFF

D: TRBD1
V: TRBV2
size: NA
J: TRBJ1-1
DNA: TGTGCCAGCAGGACCCAGGGGGCTGGAGGCACTGAAGCTTTCTTT
CDR3: CASRTQGAGGTEAFF

D: TRBD2
V: TRBV7-6
size: NA
J: TRBJ2-1
DNA: TGTGCCAGCAGCTTACCGACTAGCGGGGGTAGCTCCTACAATGAGCAGTTCTTC
CDR3: CASSLPTSGGSSYNEQFF

D: TRBD2
V: TRBV3-1/TRBV3-2
size: NA
J: TRBJ2-5
DNA: TGTGCCAGCAGCCCTTCTAGCGGGGTAGATGAGACCCAGTACTTC
CDR3: CASSPSSGVDETQYF

D: NA
V: TRBV19
size: NA
J: TRBJ1-2
DNA: TGTGCCAGTAGGCTTCAGGGACAAAACTATGGCTACACCTTC
CDR3: CASRLQGQNYGYTF

D: NA
V: TRBV25-1
size: few
J: TRBJ2-7
DNA: TGTGCCAGCAGTAAAGAGACAGGAGCCTACGAGCAGTACTTC
CDR3: CASSKETGAYEQYF

D: TRBD1
V: TRBV7-3
size: NA
J: TRBJ1-2
DNA: TGTGCCAGCAGCCCGGACAGGGGTCTTAACTATGGCTACACCTTC
CDR3: CASSPDRGLNYGYTF

D: TRBD2
V: TRBV7-2
size: NA
J: TRBJ2-7
DNA: TGTGCCAGCAGTAAGCGGGGGGTCCCCTACGAGCAGTACTTC
CDR3: CASSKRGVPYEQYF

D: NA
V: TRBV15
size: NA
J: TRBJ2-4
DNA: TGTGCCACCAGCAGAGGACCCCAAAGACAGGGAGGAAACATTCAGTACTTC
CDR3: CATSRGPQRQGGNIQYF

D: NA
V: TRBV28
size: NA
J: TRBJ1-3
DNA: TGTGCCAGCAGTACTCAAGGAAACACCATATATTTT
CDR3: CASSTQGNTIYF

D: TRBD2
V: TRBV7-9
size: NA
J: TRBJ2-7
DNA: TGTGCCAGCAGCCCTCTGGGGACTAGCGGCGAGCAGTACTTC
CDR3: CASSPLGTSGEQYF

D: TRBD2
V: TRBV7-6
size: NA
J: TRBJ2-1
DNA: TGTGCCAGCAGCGGAGAGCGGGGGGCCTACAATGAGCAGTTCTTC
CDR3: CASSGERGAYNEQFF

D: TRBD1
V: TRBV6-5
size: NA
J: TRBJ2-7
DNA: TGTGCCAGCAGGGGGACAGGGGGCTTATACGAGCAGTACTTC
CDR3: CASRGTGGLYEQYF

D: TRBD1
V: TRBV7-9
size: NA
J: TRBJ1-4
DNA: TGTGCCAGCAGCCGGGACAGAAGGCTTGAAAAACTGTTTTTT
CDR3: CASSRDRRLEKLFF

D: TRBD1
V: TRBV7-2
size: few
J: TRBJ1-2
DNA: TGTGCCAGCACGAGACCGGGACAGCCCAACTATGGCTACACCTTC
CDR3: CASTRPGQPNYGYTF

D: TRBD1
V: TRBV7-3
size: NA
J: TRBJ2-3
DNA: TGTGCCAGCAGCTCGTCGACAGGGATCACAGATACGCAGTATTTT
CDR3: CASSSSTGITDTQYF

D: TRBD1
V: TRBV11-1
size: NA
J: TRBJ2-1
DNA: TGTGCCAGCAGCTTCATGGGGACAGGGGGTTCCAATGAGCAGTTCTTC
CDR3: CASSFMGTGGSNEQFF

D: TRBD1
V: TRBV5-4
size: NA
J: TRBJ1-4
DNA: TGTGCCAGCAAAGGGACAGATGAAAAACTGTTTTTT
CDR3: CASKGTDEKLFF

D: TRBD2
V: TRBV2
size: NA
J: TRBJ2-5
DNA: TGTGCCAGCAGTCCCCGGACTAGCGGGGGTCAAGAGACCCAGTACTTC
CDR3: CASSPRTSGGQETQYF

D: NA
V: TRBV5-6
size: NA
J: TRBJ1-2
DNA: TGTGCCAGCAGCTTGTTGTCAGACTATGGCTACACCTTC
CDR3: CASSLLSDYGYTF

D: TRBD2
V: TRBV18
size: NA
J: TRBJ2-5
DNA: TGTGCCAGCTCACGGGACACTCTAGCGGGGAGGACCCAGTACTTC
CDR3: CASSRDTLAGRTQYF

D: TRBD2
V: TRBV7-3
size: NA
J: TRBJ2-3
DNA: TGTGCCAGCAGCAATCGGCGGGGGGGCCCTGATACGCAGTATTTT
CDR3: CASSNRRGGPDTQYF

D: NA
V: TRBV6-6
size: NA
J: TRBJ1-5
DNA: TGTGCCAGCAAGAGAGAAAATAGCAATCAGCCCCAGCATTTT
CDR3: CASKRENSNQPQHF

D: TRBD1
V: TRBV6-2/TRBV6-3
size: NA
J: TRBJ1-1
DNA: TGTGCCAGCAGTCTTTATTATGGACAGGGGAACACTGAAGCTTTCTTT
CDR3: CASSLYYGQGNTEAFF

D: NA
V: TRBV9
size: NA
J: TRBJ1-6
DNA: TGTGCCAGCAGCGTAGATTCCGGGGGGGGCCTCCACTTT
CDR3: CASSVDSGGGLHF

D: TRBD2
V: TRBV4-3
size: NA
J: TRBJ2-2
DNA: TGCGCCAGCAGCCAAGATATCGGCGGGGGCACCGGGGAGCTGTTTTTT
CDR3: CASSQDIGGGTGELFF

D: TRBD1
V: TRBV24-1
size: NA
J: TRBJ2-5
DNA: TGTGCCACCAGTGATTCCGGGCAGGGGGCCGGGACCCAGTACTTC
CDR3: CATSDSGQGAGTQYF

D: TRBD1
V: TRBV2
size: NA
J: TRBJ1-6
DNA: TGTGCCAGCAGTAAAAAGGGACAGGGGATCGATAATTCACCCCTCCACTTT
CDR3: CASSKKGQGIDNSPLHF

D: NA
V: TRBV12-5
size: NA
J: TRBJ2-1
DNA: TGTGCTAGTGGTTTGGCTTTCCAGCGTAACTCCTACAATGAGCAGTTCTTC
CDR3: CASGLAFQRNSYNEQFF

D: TRBD1
V: TRBV24-1
size: NA
J: TRBJ2-5
DNA: TGTGCCACCAGTGATGCAGGGGGCAGTGCGGAGACCCAGTACTTC
CDR3: CATSDAGGSAETQYF

D: TRBD1
V: TRBV10-3
size: NA
J: TRBJ1-2
DNA: TGTGCCATCAGACCGGGACAGGGGGTTCTATATGGCTACACCTTC
CDR3: CAIRPGQGVLYGYTF

D: TRBD2
V: TRBV9
size: NA
J: TRBJ2-7
DNA: TGTGCCAGCAGCGTAGGGACTAGCGTCCACGAGCAGTACTTC
CDR3: CASSVGTSVHEQYF

D: NA
V: TRBV6-5
size: once
J: TRBJ2-3
DNA: TGTGCCAGCAGTTACGCCGCGGGCGGGGAAAATACGCAGTATTTT
CDR3: CASSYAAGGENTQYF

D: NA
V: TRBV19
size: NA
J: TRBJ1-1
DNA: TGTGCCAGTAGGCCACAAGGGGGGAACACTGAAGCTTTCTTT
CDR3: CASRPQGGNTEAFF

D: TRBD1
V: TRBV5-6
size: NA
J: TRBJ1-4
DNA: TGTGCCAGCAGCTCCACCGGGACAGGGACTGAAAAACTGTTTTTT
CDR3: CASSSTGTGTEKLFF

D: TRBD2
V: TRBV5-1
size: once
J: TRBJ2-1
DNA: TGCGCCAGCAGCTTGGAGGGACTACCCCGGGGTAAGCAGTTCTTC
CDR3: CASSLEGLPRGKQFF

D: TRBD1
V: TRBV7-3
size: once
J: TRBJ2-5
DNA: TGTGCCAGCAGCCCCCAGGGGGACCGCCGGGGCCAAGAGACCCAGTACTTC
CDR3: CASSPQGDRRGQETQYF

D: NA
V: TRBV12-5
size: NA
J: TRBJ2-4
DNA: TGTGCTAGTGGTTCAGGATCAGCCAAAAACATTCAGTACTTC
CDR3: CASGSGSAKNIQYF

D: NA
V: TRBV2
size: NA
J: TRBJ2-7
DNA: TGTGCCAGCAGTGCCCTGCGGGGCTACGAGCAGTACTTC
CDR3: CASSALRGYEQYF

D: NA
V: TRBV18
size: NA
J: TRBJ2-7
DNA: TGTGCCAGCTCATCCGGACGGGACACTTCCTACGAGCAGTACTTC
CDR3: CASSSGRDTSYEQYF

D: NA
V: TRBV7-3
size: NA
J: TRBJ2-3
DNA: TGTGCCAGCAGCTTAGTCCTTTACACAGATACGCAGTATTTT
CDR3: CASSLVLYTDTQYF